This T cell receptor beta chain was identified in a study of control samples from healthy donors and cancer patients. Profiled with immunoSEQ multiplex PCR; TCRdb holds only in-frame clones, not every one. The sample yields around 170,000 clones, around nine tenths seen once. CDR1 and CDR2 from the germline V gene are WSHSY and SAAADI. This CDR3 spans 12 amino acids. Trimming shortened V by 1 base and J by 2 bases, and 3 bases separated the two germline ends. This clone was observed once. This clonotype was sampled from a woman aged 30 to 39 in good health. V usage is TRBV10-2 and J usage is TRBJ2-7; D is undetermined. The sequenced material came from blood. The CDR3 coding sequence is TGCGCCAGCAGTGAGTACACCTACGAGCAGTACTTC. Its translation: CASSEYTYEQYF.